The clone carrying this T cell receptor beta chain showed up many times. The antigen is unknown. V dropped 5 bases and J dropped 1 base, with 14 bases sitting between them. The CDR3 runs 15 residues. This sample stems from a study of regulatory T cells in long-lasting Graves disease. Across the study: Newly diagnosed Graves' patients took antithyroid drugs under 3 months. Notes on the study in general: Favoring TRBV28, TRBJ1-2 and TRBJ2-5 was a feature seen in persistent disease.

CDR3 regions were amplified by Arm-PCR using iRepertoire HTBI primers to build TCR beta libraries. TCRdb called the multiplex PCR reads again in MiXCR, with one record for every CDR3 protein. Here the sample spans 350,000 to 450,000 distinct CDR3 sequences, more than 13% being singletons. Time point described: newly diagnosed GD, antithyroid drugs for less than 3 months. Extracted RNA from PBMCs served as the source of the TCR library. These data were also reused for a study on T cells in Graves' hyperthyroidism and ophthalmopathy. Turning to that study: Initially, a first-round RT-PCR of the TCR CDR3 employed the HTBI primer set.

The starting material was peripheral blood mononuclear cells (PBMCs), obtained at new diagnosis, from a patient treated with antithyroid drugs. The sequence was obtained from a woman in her twenties or thirties with Graves disease. The chain links TRBV12-3 or TRBV12-4 to TRBJ1-1, with D unclear. CDR3 amino acids: CASSLRKSGNTEAFF. In DNA form, the CDR3 reads TGTGCCAGCAGTCTAAGAAAATCTGGGAACACTGAAGCTTTCTTT.